The 26 T cell receptor beta chains reported below all come from one sample, sequenced in a study of sequential checkpoint blockade in melanoma. Treatment indicated: randomized to nivolumab then ipilimumab (arm A) or the reverse (arm B). The assay was immunoSEQ multiplex PCR, and TCRdb's table has in-frame clones only and misses some. The repertoire holds fewer than 35,000 clones, with roughly 81% as singletons. Material: CD8+ T cells sorted from blood (inferred from file names), obtained from a patient given nivolumab and ipilimumab in sequence. Receptor source: a human donor with melanoma.

This clone came up a few times. The rearrangement joins TRBV19 to TRBJ2-7; the match to TRBD1 covers 7 bases. J lost 6 bases, V lost 5 bases, and 10 bases had no gene match. The CDR3 covers 14 residues. CDR1 is LNHDA, CDR2 SQIVND, per germline (reference sequence). In DNA form, the CDR3 reads TGTGCCAGTAGTGCCACCGGGACAGACTTCGAGCAGTACTTC. It yields the protein CASSATGTDFEQYF.

The CDR3 is CASGAPGTKGYEQYF. In DNA form, the CDR3 reads TGTGCCAGTGGGGCTCCCGGGACTAAAGGCTACGAGCAGTACTTC. The chain employs TRBV11-1 and TRBJ2-7, with 7 positions matching TRBD2. CDR1 and CDR2 from the germline V gene are SGHAT and FQDESV (reference sequence). The CDR3 runs 15 residues. After removal of 9 bases from V and 3 bases from J, the junction contained 14 bases not matched to a gene.

This sequence joins TRBV4-3 and TRBJ1-1; D unresolved. The germline V gene encodes CDR1 LGHNA and CDR2 YSLEER. Trimming removed 0 bases at V and 4 bases at J, with 18 bases between. This CDR3 is built from 17 residues. CDR3 DNA: TGCGCCAGCAGCCAAGATCGGAGGTGGACGGGGAGCACTGAAGCTTTCTTT. This sequence encodes CASSQDRRWTGSTEAFF.

J is TRBJ2-7 and V is TRBV4-1, with 9 bases lining up with TRBD1. Germline values: CDR1 MGHRA, CDR2 YSYEKL. The CDR3 length is 14 residues. J was trimmed by 7 bases and V by 8 bases; bases with no gene match: 12. The CDR3 DNA reads TGCGCCAGCGCCCACGGGACAGGGTCCAGGGAGCAGTACTTC. Its protein is CASAHGTGSREQYF.

V and J are TRBV13 and TRBJ2-3, with 9 bases lining up with TRBD2. V gave up 6 bases and J gave up 6 bases; unmatched junction bases: 10. The germline CDR1 and CDR2 sequences are PRHDT and FYEKMQ (reference sequence). CDR3 length: 15 amino acids. In DNA, the CDR3 is TGTGCCAGCAGTTTAATGGCGGGAGGGCCGGATACGCAGTATTTT. This encodes CASSLMAGGPDTQYF. The whole variable domain, remainder taken from reference TRBV13 and TRBJ2-3, is AAGVIQSPRHLIKEKRETATLKCYPIPRHDTVYWYQQGPGQDPQFLISFYEKMQSDKGSIPDRFSAQQFSDYHSELNMSSLELGDSALYFCASSLMAGGPDTQYFGPGTRLTVL.

The V gene is TRBV14, the J gene TRBJ2-7; D uncertain. V lost 4 bases and J lost 6, with 10 bases in between. Germline loops: CDR1 SGHDN, CDR2 FVKESK. The CDR3 is made up of 12 amino acids. This chain's CDR3 is CASSRGTSEQYF. CDR3 bases: TGTGCCAGCAGCCGCGGAACAAGCGAGCAGTACTTC.

The chain recombines TRBV19 with TRBJ2-2; 7 bases map to TRBD2. The CDR3 is 13 residues long. V lost 7 bases and J lost 6; bases outside the gene matches: 5. CDR1 is LNHDA, CDR2 SQIVND, per germline (reference sequence). The CDR3 sequence: CASTVGGAGELFF. In DNA form, the CDR3 reads TGTGCCAGTACGGTTGGGGGGGCCGGGGAGCTGTTTTTT. Together with reference TRBV19 and TRBJ2-2, the CDR3 gives the full variable domain: DGGITQSPKYLFRKEGQNVTLSCEQNLNHDAMYWYRQDPGQGLRLIYYSQIVNDFQKGDIAEGYSVSREKKESFPLTVTSAQKNPTAFYLCASTVGGAGELFFGEGSRLTVL.

V usage is TRBV27 and J usage is TRBJ2-1, with 7 bases identical to TRBD2. After removal of 5 bases from V and 5 bases from J, the junction contained 9 bases not matched to a gene. Germline CDR1 MNHEY, CDR2 SMNVEV (reference sequence). The CDR3 contains 15 residues. CDR3 sequence (DNA): TGTGCCAGCAGTCCACTAGGGGAGGGAGACAATGAGCAGTTCTTC. It is translated as CASSPLGEGDNEQFF.

The J gene is TRBJ2-3, the V gene TRBV19; tentative D call: TRBD2 (5 bases). V lost 5 bases, J lost 2 bases, and 14 bases lay in between. Germline V gene sequence: CDR1 LNHDA, CDR2 SQIVND (reference sequence). CDR3 length: 15 amino acids. In DNA, the CDR3 is TGTGCCAGTAGTTTTAGCGTGGGATACACAGATACGCAGTATTTT. It is translated as CASSFSVGYTDTQYF.

The V and J genes are TRBV18 and TRBJ2-7; 8 bases are shared with TRBD1. J was trimmed by 2 bases and V by 5 bases; bases with no gene match: 8. CDR1 is KGHSH and CDR2 is LQKENI in the germline V gene. The CDR3 length is 15 residues. The CDR3 sequence is CASSIKTGVPYEQYF. CDR3 in DNA: TGTGCCAGCTCAATTAAGACAGGGGTTCCCTACGAGCAGTACTTC.

There are a few counts of this clone. The genes are TRBV13 and TRBJ2-7, with TRBD1 as a possible D gene (5 bases). The CDR3 spans 18 residues. Trimming shortened V by 4 bases and J by 0 bases, and 22 bases separated the two germline ends. Germline lookup yields CDR1 PRHDT and CDR2 FYEKMQ (reference sequence). DNA for the CDR3: TGTGCCAGCAGCTCTCGGTCGCTGGGGCCACAGAGCTCCTACGAGCAGTACTTC. Its protein product is CASSSRSLGPQSSYEQYF.

V and J are TRBV5-6 and TRBJ1-4, with D tentatively TRBD1 (5 bases). Trimming removed 4 bases at V and 8 bases at J, with 18 bases between. The germline gives CDR1 SGHDT, CDR2 YYEEEE. This CDR3 spans 15 amino acids. This chain's CDR3 is CASSGGGGSREKLFF. The CDR3 DNA follows: TGTGCCAGCAGCGGCGGGGGGGGTTCTAGAGAAAAACTGTTTTTT.

The chain couples TRBV7-8 to TRBJ2-1; 8 bases agree with TRBD1. V was pared by 2 bases and J by 0 bases, with 3 bases of the junction left unmatched. CDR3 size: 16 residues. Per germline, CDR1 SGHVS and CDR2 FQNEAQ. CDR3 loop: CASSLRGQASYNEQFF. CDR3 nucleotides: TGTGCCAGCAGCTTACGGGGACAGGCCTCCTACAATGAGCAGTTCTTC.

The genes are TRBV27 and TRBJ2-5; D uncertain. V lost 3 bases and J 5 bases, leaving 4 bases between the germline ends. Germline CDR1 MNHEY, CDR2 SMNVEV (reference sequence). The CDR3 consists of 11 residues. CDR3 sequence: CASSLGETQYF. The CDR3 region has the DNA TGTGCCAGCAGTTTGGGCGAGACCCAGTACTTC.

The chain is built from TRBV5-1 and TRBJ2-1, with D possibly TRBD1 on 6 matching bases. Germline CDR1 SGHRS, CDR2 YFSETQ. Between the trimmed V and J ends, which lost 0 bases and 8 bases, there was a span of 15 bases. CDR3 length: 15 amino acids. Written as DNA, the CDR3 is TGCGCCAGCAGCTTGGCCCTAGGGGGTATCGATGAGCAGTTCTTC. As protein: CASSLALGGIDEQFF. The full variable domain, rest sourced from reference TRBV5-1 and TRBJ2-1, is KAGVTQTPRYLIKTRGQQVTLSCSPISGHRSVSWYQQTPGQGLQFLFEYFSETQRNKGNFPGRFSGRQFSNSRSEMNVSTLELGDSALYLCASSLALGGIDEQFFGPGTRLTVL.

The chain uses TRBV5-1 and TRBJ2-1; D unclear. V was trimmed by 0 bases and J by 10 bases, leaving 8 bases between them. CDR1 is SGHRS and CDR2 is YFSETQ in the germline V gene. The length of the CDR3 is 12 residues. CDR3 nucleotides: TGCGCCAGCAGCTTGGCCGGGTTGGAGCAGTTCTTC. Protein product: CASSLAGLEQFF.

The table lists this clone with a count of one. The rearrangement uses TRBV5-4 and TRBJ2-7; TRBD1 aligns across 7 bases. The CDR3 sequence is 14 residues long. Germline CDR1 and CDR2: SGHNT and YYREEE (reference sequence). V gave up 3 bases and J gave up 5 bases; unmatched junction bases: 8. CDR3 nucleotides: TGTGCCAGCAGCTACCGACAGGGATGGGACGAGCAGTACTTC. This sequence encodes CASSYRQGWDEQYF.

By share, this clone ranks as medium-sized. The chain combines TRBV5-6 with TRBJ2-7; D not certain. V lost 0 bases, J lost 6 bases, and 4 bases lay in between. The CDR3 covers 11 residues. Germline loops: CDR1 SGHDT, CDR2 YYEEEE. The CDR3 nucleotides read TGTGCCAGCAGCTTGGCTAGCGAGCAGTACTTC. Translated: CASSLASEQYF. Full variable domain (missing parts from reference TRBV5-6 and TRBJ2-7): DAGVTQSPTHLIKTRGQQVTLRCSPKSGHDTVSWYQQALGQGPQFIFQYYEEEERQRGNFPDRFSGHQFPNYSSELNVNALLLGDSALYLCASSLASEQYFGPGTRLTVT.

This clone was counted only a few times. The chain employs TRBV12-5 and TRBJ1-2; 7 nucleotides align to TRBD1. The CDR3 loop spans 16 amino acids. The J segment lost 4 bases and the V segment lost 4 bases, leaving 12 bases of the junction unmatched. Germline lookup yields CDR1 LGHNT and CDR2 FRNRAP. In nucleotides, the CDR3 is TGTGCTAGTGGTTCGACCTCCGGGACAGCGGTCTATGGCTACACCTTC. Protein: CASGSTSGTAVYGYTF.

This clone appeared a few times. The chain couples TRBV14 to TRBJ2-7; D unclear. Trimming removed 1 base at V and 3 bases at J, with 13 bases between. Per germline, CDR1 SGHDN and CDR2 FVKESK. The CDR3 is 15 amino acids. CDR3 sequence (DNA): TGTGCCAGCAGCCAAGTTCCTAGTCTGGGCTACGAGCAGTACTTC. This sequence encodes CASSQVPSLGYEQYF.

The chain combines TRBV28 with TRBJ1-1; 8 nucleotides match TRBD1. The CDR3 consists of 15 residues. V shed 3 bases, J shed 7 bases, and the junction held 10 bases outside the gene matches. In germline, CDR1 is MDHEN, CDR2 SYDVKM. CDR3 amino acids: CASSFSLDRASEAFF. The CDR3 coding sequence is TGTGCCAGCAGTTTTTCTCTGGACAGGGCCAGTGAAGCTTTCTTT.

The chain is built from TRBV5-4 and TRBJ2-2, with 10 bases aligning to TRBD1. J lost 7 bases, V lost 4 bases, and 7 bases had no gene match. Germline V gives CDR1 SGHNT, CDR2 YYREEE (reference sequence). This CDR3 spans 15 amino acids. DNA of the CDR3: TGTGCCAGCAGCCCACCGGGACAGGGGTTCGGGGAGCTGTTTTTT. Its protein is CASSPPGQGFGELFF.

This clone showed up just once. V gene TRBV19 combines with J gene TRBJ1-6; 7 bases map to TRBD1. The germline CDR1 and CDR2 sequences are LNHDA and SQIVND (reference sequence). V was clipped by 8 bases and J by 8 bases; unmatched bases: 6. This CDR3 has 13 residues. CDR3 coding DNA: TGTGCCAGTGGTGGGACAGAGTATTCACCCCTCCACTTT. The encoded protein is CASGGTEYSPLHF.

This clone counts as medium-sized (0.01 to 0.1%). The chain uses TRBV15 and TRBJ2-7; TRBD2 matches at 7 bases. In germline, CDR1 is LNHNV, CDR2 YYDKDF (reference sequence). This CDR3 comprises 16 residues. V was clipped by 3 bases and J by 0 bases; unmatched bases: 8. CDR3 DNA sequence: TGTGCCACCAGCAGTCTGGCGGGGGTTAACTCCTACGAGCAGTACTTC. Protein product: CATSSLAGVNSYEQYF.

The rearrangement joins TRBV23-1 to TRBJ1-2; TRBD1 is a possible D gene (6 bases). TRBV23-1 falls under the ORF class, with uncertain function. Between the trimmed V and J ends, which lost 5 bases and 5 bases, there was a span of 15 bases. The CDR3 runs 14 residues. The DNA of the CDR3 is TGCGCCAGCAGTATCAGGGGCCGACCGTATGGCTACACCTTC. Translation gives CASSIRGRPYGYTF.

The chain recombines TRBV5-1 with TRBJ2-2; possible D gene TRBD1, 6 bases. This CDR3 is 16 amino acids long. V lost 4 bases, J lost 5 bases, and 18 bases lay in between. Germline CDR1 SGHRS, CDR2 YFSETQ. Written as DNA, the CDR3 is TGCGCCAGCAGCCCCACCCAGGGGAAAAATACCGGGGAGCTGTTTTTT. It codes for CASSPTQGKNTGELFF. Full variable domain (remainder filled in from reference TRBV5-1 and TRBJ2-2): KAGVTQTPRYLIKTRGQQVTLSCSPISGHRSVSWYQQTPGQGLQFLFEYFSETQRNKGNFPGRFSGRQFSNSRSEMNVSTLELGDSALYLCASSPTQGKNTGELFFGEGSRLTVL.